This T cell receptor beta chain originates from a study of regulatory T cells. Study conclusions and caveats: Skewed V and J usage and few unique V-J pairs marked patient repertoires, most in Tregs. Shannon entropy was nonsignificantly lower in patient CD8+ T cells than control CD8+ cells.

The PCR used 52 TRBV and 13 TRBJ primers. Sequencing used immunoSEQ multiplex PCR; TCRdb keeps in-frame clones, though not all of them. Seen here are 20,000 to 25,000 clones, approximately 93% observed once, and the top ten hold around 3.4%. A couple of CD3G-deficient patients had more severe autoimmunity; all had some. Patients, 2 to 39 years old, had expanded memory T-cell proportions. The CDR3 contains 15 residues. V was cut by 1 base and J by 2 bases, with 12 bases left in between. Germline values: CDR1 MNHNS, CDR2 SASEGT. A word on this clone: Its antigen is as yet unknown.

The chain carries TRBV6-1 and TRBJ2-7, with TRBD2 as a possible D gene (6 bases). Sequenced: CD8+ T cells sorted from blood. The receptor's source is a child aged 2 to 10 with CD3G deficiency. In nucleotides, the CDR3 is TGTGCCAGCAGTGAAGGTGGCGGGGCTCCCTACGAGCAGTACTTC. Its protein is CASSEGGGAPYEQYF.